These T cell receptor beta chains were read from a single sample in a study of T-cell reconstitution after alpha-beta-depleted transplantation in children. One entry per CDR3 protein results from TCRdb running MiXCR on the PCR reads. This table has approximately 250,000 distinct CDR3 sequences, roughly 26% appearing once. The sequencing here drew on PBMCs, taken before TCRalphabeta/CD19-depleted stem cell transplant. These receptors were obtained from a girl aged 2-10 years with Fanconi anemia, due to receive a stem cell transplant. The CDR3 runs from the conserved cysteine through the conserved F or W. Fields, in order: clone size, J gene, V gene, D gene, CDR3 protein, CDR3 DNA. A D gene is named only where the DNA matches it firmly. Clone size is not always given. Where it is, it says once, few, many or a class for expanded clones.

abundance: many; j_gene: TRBJ1-6; v_gene: TRBV6-5; d_gene: NA; CDR3aa: CATRRGTEPSYNSPLHF; CDR3nt: TGTGCCACCCGAAGAGGGACCGAACCTTCGTATAATTCACCCCTCCACTTT
abundance: few; j_gene: TRBJ2-1; v_gene: TRBV29-1; d_gene: NA; CDR3aa: CSVEVGGGASYNEQLF; CDR3nt: NA
abundance: NA; j_gene: TRBJ2-1; v_gene: TRBV20-1; d_gene: TRBD2; CDR3aa: CSAGTSGRIRDEQFF; CDR3nt: TGCAGTGCTGGGACTAGCGGGAGGATTAGGGATGAGCAGTTCTTC
abundance: many; j_gene: TRBJ1-2; v_gene: TRBV27; d_gene: NA; CDR3aa: CASILRSHLFYGYTF; CDR3nt: TGTGCCAGCATCCTAAGGAGTCACCTCTTCTATGGCTACACCTTC
abundance: NA; j_gene: TRBJ1-1; v_gene: TRBV11-1; d_gene: NA; CDR3aa: CASSLVIGPHTEAFF; CDR3nt: TGTGCCAGCAGCTTAGTTATTGGCCCACACACTGAAGCTTTCTTT
abundance: many; j_gene: TRBJ2-7; v_gene: TRBV5-4; d_gene: NA; CDR3aa: CASSLRDGSTYEQYF; CDR3nt: TGTGCCAGCAGCCTCCGGGACGGCAGTACCTACGAGCAGTACTTC
abundance: NA; j_gene: TRBJ2-3; v_gene: TRBV6-5; d_gene: NA; CDR3aa: CASSYREWGDTQYF; CDR3nt: TGTGCCAGCAGTTACCGAGAATGGGGTGATACGCAGTATTTT
abundance: NA; j_gene: TRBJ2-1; v_gene: TRBV7-9; d_gene: NA; CDR3aa: CASSLPDSGSYNEQFF; CDR3nt: TGTGCCAGCAGCTTACCTGACAGCGGCTCCTACAATGAGCAGTTCTTC
abundance: many; j_gene: TRBJ2-5; v_gene: TRBV7-2; d_gene: NA; CDR3aa: CASSGGLQETQYF; CDR3nt: TGTGCCAGCAGCGGGGGACTTCAAGAGACCCAGTACTTC
abundance: once; j_gene: TRBJ2-2; v_gene: TRBV29-1; d_gene: NA; CDR3aa: CSSRVGRTGELFF; CDR3nt: TGCAGCTCCCGTGTAGGGAGGACCGGGGAGCTGTTTTTT
abundance: many; j_gene: TRBJ2-1; v_gene: TRBV29-1; d_gene: TRBD1; CDR3aa: CSVDSSLGDSSYNEQFF; CDR3nt: TGCAGCGTTGATTCTTCCCTCGGGGACAGTTCCTACAATGAGCAGTTCTTC
abundance: few; j_gene: TRBJ2-7; v_gene: TRBV20-1; d_gene: TRBD2; CDR3aa: CSATYGGGEQYF; CDR3nt: TGCAGTGCAACGTACGGGGGGGGCGAGCAGTACTTC
abundance: NA; j_gene: TRBJ2-1; v_gene: TRBV7-9; d_gene: TRBD1; CDR3aa: CASRDRDRDYNEQFF; CDR3nt: TGTGCCAGCAGAGACCGGGACAGGGACTACAATGAGCAGTTCTTC
abundance: NA; j_gene: TRBJ2-7; v_gene: TRBV20-1; d_gene: NA; CDR3aa: CSASSKGPTSYEQYF; CDR3nt: TGCAGTGCTAGTTCGAAAGGCCCCACCTCCTACGAGCAGTACTTC
abundance: NA; j_gene: TRBJ1-1; v_gene: TRBV20-1; d_gene: TRBD1; CDR3aa: CSAEQGASREAFF; CDR3nt: TGCAGTGCGGAACAGGGGGCCTCAAGGGAAGCTTTCTTT
abundance: NA; j_gene: TRBJ2-7; v_gene: TRBV5-1; d_gene: TRBD2; CDR3aa: CASSLQGTNTYEQYF; CDR3nt: TGCGCCAGCAGCCTCCAAGGGACTAATACCTACGAGCAGTACTTC
abundance: many; j_gene: TRBJ1-2; v_gene: TRBV29-1; d_gene: NA; CDR3aa: CSVGSGTAYGYTF; CDR3nt: TGCAGCGTTGGTTCCGGGACCGCTTATGGCTACACCTTC
abundance: many; j_gene: TRBJ2-7; v_gene: TRBV20-1; d_gene: NA; CDR3aa: CSASVDTYEQYF; CDR3nt: TGCAGTGCTAGCGTAGATACCTACGAGCAGTACTTC
abundance: many; j_gene: TRBJ2-2; v_gene: TRBV12-3/TRBV12-4; d_gene: NA; CDR3aa: CASSLTGRVTGELFF; CDR3nt: TGTGCCAGCAGTTTAACAGGGAGGGTCACCGGGGAGCTGTTTTTT
abundance: many; j_gene: TRBJ2-7; v_gene: TRBV5-1; d_gene: TRBD1; CDR3aa: CASSLPDRQSEQYF; CDR3nt: TGCGCCAGCAGCTTACCGGACAGGCAGTCCGAGCAGTACTTC
abundance: many; j_gene: TRBJ1-4; v_gene: TRBV5-1; d_gene: NA; CDR3aa: CRIDNEKLFF; CDR3nt: TGCCGGATCGATAATGAAAAACTGTTTTTT
abundance: few; j_gene: TRBJ2-7; v_gene: TRBV29-1; d_gene: TRBD2; CDR3aa: CSVSEAGGSYEQYF; CDR3nt: TGCAGCGTGAGTGAAGCGGGGGGTTCCTACGAGCAGTACTTC
abundance: NA; j_gene: TRBJ1-2; v_gene: TRBV20-1; d_gene: NA; CDR3aa: CSADTGSNGYTF; CDR3nt: TGCAGTGCAGACACAGGGAGTAATGGCTACACCTTC
abundance: few; j_gene: TRBJ2-1; v_gene: TRBV18; d_gene: NA; CDR3aa: CASSPYPGMGSSSSYNEQFF; CDR3nt: TGTGCCAGCTCGCCCTATCCCGGGATGGGGTCCTCTAGCTCCTACAATGAGCAGTTCTTC
abundance: NA; j_gene: TRBJ2-6; v_gene: TRBV29-1; d_gene: TRBD1; CDR3aa: CSVSQGAMGANVLTF; CDR3nt: TGCAGCGTTTCTCAGGGGGCGATGGGGGCCAACGTCCTGACTTTC
abundance: many; j_gene: TRBJ2-7; v_gene: TRBV18; d_gene: NA; CDR3aa: CASSPRDSIYEQYF; CDR3nt: TGTGCCAGCTCACCGCGTGACAGCATCTACGAGCAGTACTTC
abundance: few; j_gene: TRBJ2-7; v_gene: TRBV30; d_gene: TRBD1; CDR3aa: CAWSRTGEYEQYF; CDR3nt: TGTGCCTGGAGCCGGACAGGCGAATACGAGCAGTACTTC
abundance: many; j_gene: TRBJ2-6; v_gene: TRBV5-1; d_gene: TRBD2; CDR3aa: CASSHDGGGVGVLTF; CDR3nt: TGCGCCAGCAGCCACGATGGGGGAGGGGTAGGCGTCCTGACTTTC
abundance: NA; j_gene: TRBJ2-5; v_gene: TRBV10-3; d_gene: TRBD2; CDR3aa: CATRLAGQETQYF; CDR3nt: TGTGCCACCAGACTAGCGGGGCAAGAGACCCAGTACTTC
abundance: few; j_gene: TRBJ1-2; v_gene: TRBV7-2; d_gene: TRBD1; CDR3aa: CASSRDRTNYGYTF; CDR3nt: TGTGCCAGCAGCCGGGACAGAACTAACTATGGCTACACCTTC
abundance: few; j_gene: TRBJ2-1; v_gene: TRBV15; d_gene: NA; CDR3aa: CATSRRTRDLLEQFF; CDR3nt: TGTGCCACCAGCAGACGGACCAGGGACTTGCTCGAGCAGTTCTTC
abundance: NA; j_gene: TRBJ2-7; v_gene: TRBV2; d_gene: NA; CDR3aa: CASFSGLSYEQYF; CDR3nt: TGTGCCAGTTTTAGCGGTCTCTCCTACGAGCAGTACTTC
abundance: NA; j_gene: TRBJ2-1; v_gene: TRBV6-5; d_gene: NA; CDR3aa: CASSLLTGMNEQFF; CDR3nt: TGTGCCAGCAGTCTACTTACAGGGATGAATGAGCAGTTCTTC
abundance: many; j_gene: TRBJ2-1; v_gene: TRBV7-2; d_gene: NA; CDR3aa: CASSLRDYLVETLHSPYNEQFF; CDR3nt: TGTGCCAGCAGCTTACGCGACTATTTGGTTGAAACCCTCCATTCTCCTTACAATGAGCAGTTCTTC
abundance: NA; j_gene: TRBJ2-1; v_gene: TRBV20-1; d_gene: NA; CDR3aa: CSARMELKGHEQFF; CDR3nt: TGCAGTGCTAGAATGGAGCTTAAAGGCCATGAGCAGTTCTTC
abundance: NA; j_gene: TRBJ2-2; v_gene: TRBV7-9; d_gene: NA; CDR3aa: CASSLAGSAGELFF; CDR3nt: TGTGCCAGCAGCTTAGCGGGCAGTGCCGGGGAGCTGTTTTTT
abundance: many; j_gene: TRBJ2-1; v_gene: TRBV12-3/TRBV12-4; d_gene: TRBD2; CDR3aa: CASSTSGGWNEQFF; CDR3nt: TGTGCCAGCAGTACTAGCGGGGGGTGGAATGAGCAGTTCTTC
abundance: NA; j_gene: TRBJ2-5; v_gene: TRBV6-5; d_gene: TRBD2; CDR3aa: CASRLAGGEETQYF; CDR3nt: TGTGCCAGCAGGTTAGCGGGAGGCGAGGAGACCCAGTACTTC
abundance: many; j_gene: TRBJ2-2; v_gene: TRBV5-1; d_gene: TRBD2; CDR3aa: CASSPQREFGELFF; CDR3nt: TGCGCCAGCAGCCCGCAGCGGGAGTTCGGGGAGCTGTTTTTT
abundance: NA; j_gene: TRBJ2-7; v_gene: TRBV12-3/TRBV12-4; d_gene: NA; CDR3aa: CASSLGVGPGDEQYF; CDR3nt: TGTGCCAGCAGTTTAGGAGTTGGACCGGGGGACGAGCAGTACTTC
abundance: NA; j_gene: TRBJ2-7; v_gene: TRBV30; d_gene: NA; CDR3aa: CAWSTRDEQYF; CDR3nt: TGTGCCTGGAGTACCCGTGACGAGCAGTACTTC
abundance: NA; j_gene: TRBJ2-7; v_gene: TRBV15; d_gene: NA; CDR3aa: CATSQQFGGQYF; CDR3nt: TGTGCCACCAGCCAACAGTTTGGAGGGCAGTACTTC
abundance: few; j_gene: TRBJ1-3; v_gene: TRBV5-1; d_gene: NA; CDR3aa: CASSAGPGNTIYF; CDR3nt: TGCGCCAGCAGCGCCGGGCCCGGAAACACCATATATTTT
abundance: few; j_gene: TRBJ2-7; v_gene: TRBV5-1; d_gene: NA; CDR3aa: CASSSTGEDEQYF; CDR3nt: TGCGCCAGCAGCTCCACAGGGGAGGACGAGCAGTACTTC
abundance: NA; j_gene: TRBJ2-3; v_gene: TRBV23-1; d_gene: TRBD1; CDR3aa: CASSQSDRADTQYF; CDR3nt: TGCGCCAGCAGTCAATCGGACAGGGCCGATACGCAGTATTTT